The clone carrying this TCR beta chain showed up just a few times. What it binds is unknown. The PCR employed 60 Vbeta primers together with 13 Jbeta primers. Profiled with immunoSEQ multiplex PCR; TCRdb holds only in-frame clones, not every one. The table records more than 95,000 clones, roughly 9.9% of them present only once. Trimming took off 1 base at V and 4 bases at J, with 25 bases between the two ends. The CDR3 length is 19 residues. Germline V gene sequence: CDR1 ENHRY, CDR2 SYGVKD. This record belongs to a study of cytomegalovirus exposure and HLA in healthy donors. The overall study: Earlier, approximately 190 million T cells were analyzed, and about 100 million unique TCR beta sequences were found among them.

As for the donors, each was a healthy bone marrow donor. Study-wide results and limits: Researchers left out some V segments, among them TRBV6-2 and TRBV6-3, as indistinguishable. In a later analysis, compared with equally common non-associated chains, HLA-associated beta chains were more expanded.

The source is a man aged 25 to 40 in good health and CMV-seronegative. The sample consisted of PBMCs. The V call is TRBV10-3, the J call TRBJ1-2; no clear D gene. CDR3 in amino acids: CAISELYFGLRRTRYGYTF. As DNA, the CDR3 is TGTGCCATCAGTGAGTTATATTTCGGACTAAGAAGGACCCGCTATGGCTACACCTTC.